A single sample is the source of the 27 T cell receptor beta chains below, sequenced in a study of response to subunit inactivated influenza vaccine. TCRdb re-called the RT-PCR reads with MiXCR, one entry per CDR3 protein. The data show about 520,000 distinct CDR3 sequences, approximately 6.9% seen once. The starting material was PBMCs from blood, obtained roughly 24 months after vaccination. The origin of the receptors is a man in his fifties or sixties who received an inactivated influenza vaccine.

In its sample, this clonotype was seen many times. The chain has TRBV29-1 and TRBJ2-2; D is perhaps TRBD2 (6 bases). Per the germline V gene, CDR1 is SQVTM and CDR2 is ANQGSEA. The CDR3 is 13 residues long. Trimming took off 2 bases at V and 5 bases at J, with 9 bases between the two ends. This chain's CDR3 is CSVERDSTGELFF. In DNA form, the CDR3 reads TGCAGCGTTGAACGGGACTCAACCGGGGAGCTGTTTTTT.

This clonotype was detected only a few times. V and J are TRBV7-9 and TRBJ1-3; no definite D call. The CDR3 loop spans 13 amino acids. Germline V gene lookup returns CDR1 SEHNR and CDR2 FQNEAQ (reference sequence). V lost 4 bases and J 4 bases, leaving 8 bases between the germline ends. For the CDR3, the DNA is TGTGCCAGCAGCTCGGCGGGGGGAAACACCATATATTTT. Protein: CASSSAGGNTIYF.

This clonotype was found many times. The CDR3 DNA sequence: TGTGCCTGGAGTGTATCCCGGACAAGGCGTTACGAGCAGTACTTC. The encoded protein is CAWSVSRTRRYEQYF. The chain employs TRBV30 and TRBJ2-7; perhaps TRBD1 as D (5 bases). The V gene lost 0 bases and the J gene lost 4 bases, with 16 bases spanning the gap. The CDR3 has 15 residues. Germline V gene lookup returns CDR1 GTSNPN and CDR2 SVGIG (reference sequence).

This clonotype showed up just a few times. The chain carries TRBV5-1 and TRBJ1-5; D is unresolved. V shed 0 bases and J shed 4 bases, with 8 bases lying between them. CDR1 SGHRS and CDR2 YFSETQ come from the germline V gene. The CDR3 totals 14 residues. The DNA of the CDR3 is TGCGCCAGCAGCTTGGACTTCCGGAATCAGCCCCAGCATTTT. Translating it yields CASSLDFRNQPQHF.

This clonotype was detected ten times or more. The rearrangement uses TRBV12-3 or TRBV12-4 and TRBJ2-1, with D maybe TRBD2 (7 bases). Trimming left V 8 bases short and J 15 bases short, with 23 bases between. The CDR3 covers 13 residues. In DNA form, the CDR3 reads TGTGCCAGCGGGGTTAGCTTGGGGGGGCAGCGGTTCTTC. Translating it yields CASGVSLGGQRFF.

The chain links TRBV20-1 to TRBJ2-1, with D hard to call. V was trimmed by 1 base and J by 9 bases, leaving 4 bases between them. CDR1 and CDR2 (germline): DFQATT, SNEGSKA (reference sequence). This CDR3 has 10 amino acids. This chain's CDR3 is CSARVVEQFF. CDR3 in DNA: TGCAGTGCTAGAGTTGTTGAGCAGTTCTTC.

Notes on this clonotype: Possible read error: a much larger clone is one base away. This chain connects TRBV5-1 to TRBJ2-1; 8 bases map to TRBD2. Trimming cost V 10 bases and J 1 base; bases outside gene matches: 7. The CDR3 spans 14 residues. Germline loops: CDR1 SGHRS, CDR2 YFSETQ. For the CDR3, the DNA is TGCGCCGGCAATAGCGGGACATCCTACAATGAGCAGTTCTTC. Protein sequence: CAGNSGTSYNEQFF.

The chain recombines TRBV5-1 with TRBJ2-5; 7 nucleotides align to TRBD1. After removal of 0 bases from V and 0 bases from J, the junction contained 2 bases not matched to a gene. The germline V gene encodes CDR1 SGHRS and CDR2 YFSETQ. The CDR3 consists of 15 residues. In nucleotides, the CDR3 is TGCGCCAGCAGCTTGGAGGGACAGAACCAAGAGACCCAGTACTTC. Residues: CASSLEGQNQETQYF.

This clonotype was picked up many times. This chain uses TRBV20-1 with TRBJ1-4; 9 bases fit TRBD1. Germline V gene lookup returns CDR1 DFQATT and CDR2 SNEGSKA (reference sequence). With V trimmed by 2 bases and J by 6 bases, 4 bases remained unmatched. CDR3 length: 14 residues. The DNA of the CDR3 is TGCAGTGCTAGATTGCGACAGGGGGATGAAAAACTGTTTTTT. Translation: CSARLRQGDEKLFF.

This clonotype was counted a few times. The rearrangement joins TRBV5-1 to TRBJ1-2, with a tentative D call TRBD1 (5 bases). The V end lost 4 bases, the J end lost 4 bases, and 11 bases lay between the germline ends. Germline V gene lookup returns CDR1 SGHRS and CDR2 YFSETQ. The CDR3 length is 13 residues. This chain's CDR3 is CASSPGLSYGYTF. For the CDR3, the DNA is TGCGCCAGCAGCCCGGGACTTAGCTATGGCTACACCTTC.

V and J are TRBV20-1 and TRBJ1-1; no clear D. The V gene lost 6 bases and the J gene lost 1 base, with 9 bases spanning the gap. This CDR3 has 12 amino acids. Germline V gene sequence: CDR1 DFQATT, CDR2 SNEGSKA (reference sequence). The CDR3 loop reads CSATLTNTEAFF. CDR3 coding DNA: TGCAGTGCAACGCTAACGAACACTGAAGCTTTCTTT.

This clonotype was recorded many times. The chain has TRBV7-9 and TRBJ2-1; possibly TRBD1 or TRBD2 for D (5 bases each). Germline assignment: CDR1 SEHNR and CDR2 FQNEAQ (reference sequence). The CDR3 totals 12 residues. V lost 5 bases, J lost 10 bases, and 12 bases lay in between. CDR3 bases: TGTGCCAGCAGCATCGGGACCTTGGAGCAGTTCTTC. Protein sequence: CASSIGTLEQFF.

The V call is TRBV29-1, the J call TRBJ2-3, with 8 bases aligning to TRBD2. Germline CDR1 is SQVTM and CDR2 is ANQGSEA. The CDR3 is 19 residues long. The ends lost 3 bases at V and 0 bases at J; junction bases unmatched: 17. The CDR3 DNA sequence: TGCAGCGTTGACGGGACGGTGGATGGCGGGAGGCCAAGCACAGATACGCAGTATTTT. It is translated as CSVDGTVDGGRPSTDTQYF.

This clonotype was observed a few times. The chain carries TRBV5-1 and TRBJ1-6; 7 nucleotides align to TRBD1. Trimming at V came to 7 bases and at J to 7 bases, leaving 5 bases not matched to a gene. The V gene's germline CDR1 is SGHRS and CDR2 YFSETQ. The CDR3 sequence is 13 residues long. Written as DNA, the CDR3 is TGCGCCAGCCGGGGGACAGTCAATTCACCCCTCCACTTT. It codes for CASRGTVNSPLHF.

This clonotype was detected many times. This rearrangement joins TRBV29-1 to TRBJ2-1, with D perhaps TRBD2 (6 bases). The CDR3 contains 14 residues. Trimming shortened V by 0 bases and J by 1 base, and 7 bases separated the two germline ends. Germline CDR1 and CDR2: SQVTM and ANQGSEA. The CDR3 region has the DNA TGCAGCGTTGAAGAGGAGGGGTCCTACAATGAGCAGTTCTTC. Amino acid sequence: CSVEEEGSYNEQFF.

This clonotype was seen a few times. The chain recombines TRBV12-3 or TRBV12-4 with TRBJ1-3, with 7 bases that match TRBD1. With 6 bases clipped from V and 2 bases from J, the junction kept 1 base outside the gene matches. This CDR3 is built from 13 residues. The CDR3 sequence: CASSTGAGNTIYF. CDR3 in DNA: TGTGCCAGCAGCACAGGGGCTGGAAACACCATATATTTT.

This chain joins TRBV7-2 and TRBJ2-1; TRBD1 matches 7 bases. The V segment lost 4 bases and the J segment 1 base; nucleotides outside the gene matches: 7. The germline CDR1 and CDR2 sequences are SGHTA and FQGNSA. The CDR3 runs 16 residues. CDR3 amino acids: CASSSTGFRSYNEQFF. As DNA, the CDR3 is TGTGCCAGCAGCTCGACAGGGTTTAGGTCCTACAATGAGCAGTTCTTC.

This clonotype came up a few times. V and J are TRBV5-1 and TRBJ2-3; D possibly uses TRBD1 or TRBD2 (5 bases each). The V end lost 4 bases, the J end lost 4 bases, and 22 bases lay between the germline ends. The germline gives CDR1 SGHRS, CDR2 YFSETQ. This CDR3 has 17 residues. The CDR3 DNA reads as TGCGCCAGCAGCCAATACCGGGACCCTAAACGGGCAGATACGCAGTATTTT. It yields the protein CASSQYRDPKRADTQYF.

The chain uses TRBV15 and TRBJ1-1; D unclear. Germline lookup yields CDR1 LNHNV and CDR2 YYDKDF (reference sequence). CDR3 length equals 14 residues. Trimming stripped 5 bases from V and 0 bases from J, with 10 bases between. In DNA form, the CDR3 reads TGTGCCACCAGCGCAACCCGGTTGAACACTGAAGCTTTCTTT. Its translation: CATSATRLNTEAFF.

This clonotype was counted at least ten times. The chain links TRBV2 to TRBJ1-2, with D possibly being TRBD1 (6 bases). The CDR3 consists of 13 residues. V gave up 3 bases and J gave up 4 bases, with 9 bases separating them. Germline assignment: CDR1 SNHLY and CDR2 FYNNEI. CDR3 amino acids: CASSDGQFYGYTF. CDR3 nucleotide sequence: TGTGCCAGCAGTGATGGACAGTTCTATGGCTACACCTTC. Using reference TRBV2 and TRBJ1-2 for the parts outside the CDR3, the full variable domain is EPEVTQTPSHQVTQMGQEVILRCVPISNHLYFYWYRQILGQKVEFLVSFYNNEISEKSEIFDDQFSVERPDGSNFTLKIRSTKLEDSAMYFCASSDGQFYGYTFGSGTRLTVV.

This clonotype was picked up many times. The J gene is TRBJ2-7, the V gene TRBV7-2, with 9 bases identical to TRBD1. V lost 5 bases to trimming and J lost 4 bases; unmatched junction nucleotides: 6. The CDR3 has 14 amino acids. CDR1 is SGHTA, CDR2 FQGNSA, per germline. The CDR3 region is CASSPRTGDYEQYF. The CDR3 DNA follows: TGTGCCAGCAGCCCCCGGACAGGGGATTACGAGCAGTACTTC.

The rearrangement uses TRBV28 and TRBJ2-4, with 7 bases aligning to TRBD2. V lost 6 bases and J lost 1; bases outside the gene matches: 12. Germline V gene data show CDR1 as MDHEN and CDR2 as SYDVKM. The CDR3 covers 17 residues. The CDR3 DNA sequence: TGTGCCAGCAGCCCCACCCAGGCGGGGGTGGCCAAAAACATTCAGTACTTC. Protein sequence: CASSPTQAGVAKNIQYF.

This clonotype was seen many times. The chain joins TRBV6-2 or TRBV6-3 to TRBJ2-7; 10 bases line up with TRBD2. V gave up 7 bases and J gave up 2 bases; unmatched junction bases: 8. This CDR3 spans 15 amino acids. Germline V gene data show CDR1 as MNHEY and CDR2 as SVGEGT. CDR3 coding DNA: TGTGCCAGCAAACCCCCGGGACTAGCGACCTACGAGCAGTACTTC. Translating gives CASKPPGLATYEQYF.

This rearrangement joins TRBV20-1 to TRBJ1-1; D unclear. The CDR3 has 16 residues. Trimming cost V 5 bases and J 3 bases, with 22 bases left between them. Germline CDR1 DFQATT, CDR2 SNEGSKA (reference sequence). The CDR3 loop reads CSARVYGERVHTEAFF. CDR3 nucleotides: TGCAGTGCTCGGGTTTACGGGGAACGGGTGCACACTGAAGCTTTCTTT.

This clonotype appeared many times. The V gene is TRBV11-2, the J gene TRBJ2-4; 11 positions agree with TRBD2. This CDR3 region has 19 residues. J gave up 0 bases and V 5 bases, and 12 bases lay outside the gene matches. Germline values: CDR1 SGHAT, CDR2 FQNNGV. The CDR3 spells CASSTRLAGTTLAKNIQYF. The CDR3 bases are TGTGCCAGCAGCACCCGACTAGCGGGGACCACTCTAGCCAAAAACATTCAGTACTTC.

The CDR3 sequence is CASIKGTSGGLSYEQYF. The CDR3 nucleotides read TGTGCCAGCATCAAGGGGACTAGCGGGGGACTTTCCTACGAGCAGTACTTC. The genes are TRBV28 and TRBJ2-7; 14 bases are a match to TRBD2. The CDR3 spans 17 residues. With V trimmed by 7 bases and J by 1 base, 9 bases remained unmatched. The germline CDR1 and CDR2 sequences are MDHEN and SYDVKM. Full variable domain (outside the CDR3, taken from reference TRBV28 and TRBJ2-7): DVKVTQSSRYLVKRTGEKVFLECVQDMDHENMFWYRQDPGLGLRLIYFSYDVKMKEKGDIPEGYSVSREKKERFSLILESASTNQTSMYLCASIKGTSGGLSYEQYFGPGTRLTVT.

This clonotype was counted between two and nine times. The chain recombines TRBV10-3 with TRBJ2-2; D is perhaps TRBD1 (6 bases). Germline V gene lookup returns CDR1 ENHRY and CDR2 SYGVKD. CDR3 size: 15 residues. The V and J ends lost 6 bases and 6 bases respectively, with 17 bases between them. For the CDR3, the DNA is TGTGCCATCAGAAGGGTTTTACAGGGCCCCGGGGAGCTGTTTTTT. Residues: CAIRRVLQGPGELFF.